This T cell receptor beta chain was sequenced for a study of regulatory T cells in long-lasting Graves disease. Many counts were recorded for this clonotype. V was shortened by 5 bases and J by 1 base, with 20 bases between the two germline ends. Germline V gene lookup returns CDR1 SEHNR and CDR2 FQNEAQ (reference sequence). The CDR3 loop spans 17 amino acids. Sample time point: newly diagnosed GD, antithyroid drugs for less than 3 months. RNA from PBMCs was the source of the TCR library. Building of the TCR beta libraries involved iRepertoire HTBI primers and Arm-PCR of CDR3 regions. MiXCR was run by TCRdb on the multiplex PCR reads, yielding one entry per CDR3 protein. In the table there are around 420,000 distinct CDR3 sequences, about 14% of which are singletons.

This TCR came from a female donor with Graves disease. The sample consisted of peripheral blood mononuclear cells (PBMCs), taken at new diagnosis, from a patient treated with antithyroid drugs. The rearrangement uses TRBV7-9 and TRBJ1-1, with D possibly being TRBD1 (6 bases). DNA of the CDR3: TGTGCCAGCAGCCGCCTCAGGGGTTCGGGGAGGAACACTGAAGCTTTCTTT. It codes for CASSRLRGSGRNTEAFF. Full variable domain (rest looked up from reference TRBV7-9 and TRBJ1-1): DTGVSQNPRHKITKRGQNVTFRCDPISEHNRLYWYRQTLGQGPEFLTYFQNEAQLEKSRLLSDRFSAERPKGSFSTLEIQRTEQGDSAMYLCASSRLRGSGRNTEAFFGQGTRLTVV.